A single sample is the source of the 2 T cell receptor beta chains below, sequenced in a study of blood T cell repertoires in COVID-19. The data were produced by immunoSEQ multiplex PCR, yet TCRdb's version contains in-frame clones alone and is incomplete. The sample contains about 190,000 clones, 80% of which appear only once. Sequencing used peripheral blood. All receptors derive from a man between 60 and 70 years old with acute or convalescent COVID-19.

This chain uses TRBV3-1 (or the pseudogene TRBV3-2) with TRBJ2-3, with 7 positions matching TRBD2. Per germline, CDR1 LGHDT and CDR2 YNNKEL (reference sequence). CDR3 length: 15 amino acids. V dropped 5 bases and J dropped 0; count of bases not matched to a gene: 5. The CDR3 is CASSFSGTSTDTQYF. The CDR3 DNA is TGTGCCAGCAGCTTCAGCGGGACTAGCACAGATACGCAGTATTTT.

The CDR3: CASSPLGGTSDEQYF. The CDR3 DNA sequence: TGCGCCAGCAGCCCCCTAGGCGGGACTAGCGACGAGCAGTACTTC. The chain uses TRBV4-1 and TRBJ2-7; 10 bases match TRBD2. Germline lookup yields CDR1 MGHRA and CDR2 YSYEKL. Trimming removed 4 bases from V and 5 bases from J; junction bases left unmatched: 8. This CDR3 has 15 residues.